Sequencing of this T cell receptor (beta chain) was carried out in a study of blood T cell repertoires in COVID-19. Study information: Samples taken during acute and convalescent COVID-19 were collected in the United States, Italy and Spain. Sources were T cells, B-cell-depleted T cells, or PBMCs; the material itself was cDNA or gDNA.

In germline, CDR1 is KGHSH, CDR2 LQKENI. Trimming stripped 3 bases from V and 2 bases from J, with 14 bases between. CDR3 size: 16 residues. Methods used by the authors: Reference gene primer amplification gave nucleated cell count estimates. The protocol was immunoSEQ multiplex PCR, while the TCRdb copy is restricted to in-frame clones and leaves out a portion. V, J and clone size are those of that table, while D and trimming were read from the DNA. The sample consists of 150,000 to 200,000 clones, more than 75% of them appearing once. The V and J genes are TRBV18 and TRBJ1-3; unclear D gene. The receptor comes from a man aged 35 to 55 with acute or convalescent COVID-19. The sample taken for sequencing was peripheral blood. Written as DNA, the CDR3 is TGTGCCAGCTCACCCCCTGAACTCGGAGCTGGAAACACCATATATTTT. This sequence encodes CASSPPELGAGNTIYF.